These 26 T cell receptor beta chains were sequenced from one sample in a study of T cell responses to AZD1222 COVID-19 vaccine. The data were produced by immunoSEQ multiplex PCR, yet TCRdb's version contains in-frame clones alone and is incomplete. The data hold 90,000 or so clones, with about 88% observed a single time. The source was peripheral blood, collected 28 days after the second AZD1222 dose. Receptors were obtained from an adult who received the AZD1222 COVID-19 vaccine.

V is TRBV24-1 and J is TRBJ2-1, with D maybe TRBD1 (8 bases). CDR1 KGHDR and CDR2 SFDVKD come from the germline V gene. This CDR3 comprises 15 residues. Trimming took off 4 bases at V and 5 bases at J, with 14 bases between the two ends. The DNA for the CDR3 is TGTGCCACCAGTGACCAACAGGGGGGGAACAATGAGCAGTTCTTC. This gives the protein CATSDQQGGNNEQFF.

The chain combines TRBV6-5 with TRBJ2-7, with no clear D. Germline loops: CDR1 MNHEY, CDR2 SVGAGI. This CDR3 contains 13 residues. Trimming removed 4 bases from V and 6 bases from J, with 13 bases in between. CDR3 sequence: CASSFSSSTEQYF. Written as DNA, the CDR3 is TGTGCCAGCAGTTTCTCCTCTAGTACCGAGCAGTACTTC.

The J gene is TRBJ1-1, the V gene TRBV28; possible D gene TRBD1, 6 bases. The CDR3 consists of 14 residues. Germline V gene lookup returns CDR1 MDHEN and CDR2 SYDVKM. V was shortened by 8 bases and J by 2 bases, with 15 bases between the two germline ends. The CDR3 DNA sequence: TGTGCCAGCCCTGGGGGGGGCGACAACACTGAAGCTTTCTTT. Translation gives CASPGGGDNTEAFF.

The chain combines TRBV6-2 or TRBV6-3 with TRBJ1-5; D unclear. The germline gives CDR1 MNHEY, CDR2 SVGEGT. The V gene lost 0 bases and the J gene lost 0 bases, with 9 bases spanning the gap. The CDR3 extends over 16 amino acids. CDR3 nucleotide sequence: TGTGCCAGCAGTTACTCAAGACACTCTAGCAATCAGCCCCAGCATTTT. Protein: CASSYSRHSSNQPQHF.

CDR3 DNA: TGTGCCAGCAGTTACGGGCGGGGGCCCTCCTACGAGCAGTACTTC. Its translation is CASSYGRGPSYEQYF. This chain joins TRBV6-5 and TRBJ2-7; TRBD2 is a possible D gene (7 bases). The length of the CDR3 is 15 residues. With 2 bases removed from V and 0 bases from J, the gap between germline ends came to 11 bases. Germline CDR1 reads MNHEY; CDR2 reads SVGAGI.

The rearrangement uses TRBV3-1 (or the pseudogene TRBV3-2) and TRBJ2-7; D is undetermined. The ends were cut back, 11 bases at V and 4 bases at J, with 21 bases in the middle. The germline V gene encodes CDR1 LGHDT and CDR2 YNNKEL (reference sequence). The CDR3 runs to 14 residues. CDR3 loop: CARYRLGSKYEQYF. In DNA, the CDR3 is TGTGCCCGCTATAGGTTGGGATCGAAATACGAGCAGTACTTC.

The chain carries TRBV7-3 and TRBJ1-1; the D is unclear. This CDR3 has 13 amino acids. Deletions cut 2 bases from V and 2 bases from J, with 6 bases between. Germline loops: CDR1 SGHTA, CDR2 FQGTGA. The CDR3 is CASSLLQNTEAFF. The CDR3 DNA sequence: TGTGCCAGCAGCTTACTTCAAAACACTGAAGCTTTCTTT.

V gene TRBV6-5 combines with J gene TRBJ2-7; D unclear. The CDR3 consists of 11 residues. Germline lookup yields CDR1 MNHEY and CDR2 SVGAGI. V was pared by 6 bases and J by 0 bases, with 3 bases between. CDR3 coding DNA: TGTGCCAGCAGATCCTCCTACGAGCAGTACTTC. As protein: CASRSSYEQYF.

A single count supports this clone. V gene TRBV19 combines with J gene TRBJ1-6; D gene uncertain. V was pared by 4 bases and J by 4 bases, with 5 bases between. There are 13 residues in the CDR3. Germline loops: CDR1 LNHDA, CDR2 SQIVND (reference sequence). CDR3 sequence reads: CASSTGYNSPLHF. Here the CDR3 DNA reads TGTGCCAGTAGTACCGGTTATAATTCACCCCTCCACTTT. Looking up the rest from reference TRBV19 and TRBJ1-6 gives the full variable domain: DGGITQSPKYLFRKEGQNVTLSCEQNLNHDAMYWYRQDPGQGLRLIYYSQIVNDFQKGDIAEGYSVSREKKESFPLTVTSAQKNPTAFYLCASSTGYNSPLHFGNGTRLTVT.

The chain couples TRBV18 to TRBJ1-3, with no clear D. In germline, CDR1 is KGHSH, CDR2 LQKENI. This CDR3 is built from 17 residues. The V end lost 0 bases, the J end lost 0 bases, and 12 bases lay between the germline ends. Here the CDR3 DNA reads TGTGCCAGCTCACCACCGTCGGCAGGCCGCTCTGGAAACACCATATATTTT. It encodes CASSPPSAGRSGNTIYF.

This rearrangement joins TRBV27 to TRBJ1-1; a possible D gene is TRBD1 (6 bases). Germline V gives CDR1 MNHEY, CDR2 SMNVEV (reference sequence). V lost 3 bases to trimming and J lost 1 base, with 12 bases between them. This CDR3 has 15 residues. For the CDR3, the DNA is TGTGCCAGCAGTTTTGGGCCCAGGGGGAACACTGAAGCTTTCTTT. Translating gives CASSFGPRGNTEAFF.

This rearrangement joins TRBV6-5 to TRBJ1-5; D call uncertain. V lost 5 bases, J lost 10 bases, and 9 bases lay in between. Looked up from germline, CDR1 is MNHEY and CDR2 is SVGAGI. The CDR3 contains 11 residues. DNA of the CDR3: TGTGCCAGCAGTAGGAATAACCCCCAGCATTTT. As protein: CASSRNNPQHF.

The rearrangement joins TRBV27 to TRBJ1-2; no reliable D call. Trimming removed 6 bases from V and 8 bases from J, with 34 bases in between. Looked up from germline, CDR1 is MNHEY and CDR2 is SMNVEV (reference sequence). This CDR3 has 19 residues. As DNA, the CDR3 is TGTGCCAGCAGCTCCTCCATCCAACCCAGAACGGACCTCCCTTGGGGCTACACCTTC. This sequence encodes CASSSSIQPRTDLPWGYTF.

The CDR3 DNA reads TGTGCCAGCAGCCCCCGGGACACTGAAGCTTTCTTT. Amino acid sequence: CASSPRDTEAFF. V usage is TRBV4-2 and J usage is TRBJ1-1; D call uncertain. Trimming took 4 bases from V and 3 from J, leaving 6 bases between them. Germline V gives CDR1 LGHNA, CDR2 YNFKEQ. The CDR3 is made up of 12 amino acids.

The CDR3 loop is CASSFRDRANNSPLHF. In DNA form, the CDR3 reads TGTGCCAGCAGTTTCCGGGACAGGGCTAATAATTCACCCCTCCACTTT. The chain is built from TRBV27 and TRBJ1-6; 9 bases line up with TRBD1. Losses at the gene ends were 3 bases for V and 5 bases for J; bases not matched to a gene: 5. Looked up from germline, CDR1 is MNHEY and CDR2 is SMNVEV (reference sequence). The CDR3 is made up of 16 amino acids.

The CDR3 DNA reads TGTGCCAGCAGTTTAGCGGGGGCAGGGAATGAAAAACTGTTTTTT. Protein product: CASSLAGAGNEKLFF. The chain couples TRBV6-6 to TRBJ1-4; possibly TRBD1 for D (6 bases). Looked up from germline, CDR1 is MNHNY and CDR2 is SVGAGI (reference sequence). V lost 4 bases, J lost 5 bases, and 14 bases lay in between. There are 15 residues in the CDR3.

V and J are TRBV3-1 (or the pseudogene TRBV3-2) and TRBJ2-7; weak D call: TRBD1 (6 bases). The CDR3 consists of 15 residues. V was trimmed by 4 bases and J by 5 bases, leaving 18 bases between them. Germline V gives CDR1 LGHDT, CDR2 YNNKEL (reference sequence). The CDR3 region has the DNA TGTGCCAGCAGCCCCATTACCGCAGGGGCCCACGAGCAGTACTTC. Its translation is CASSPITAGAHEQYF.

The J gene is TRBJ2-1, the V gene TRBV5-1; 8 positions agree with TRBD1. This CDR3 has 15 amino acids. After removal of 0 bases from V and 8 bases from J, the junction contained 7 bases not matched to a gene. Germline V gives CDR1 SGHRS, CDR2 YFSETQ. CDR3 residues: CASSLAGQGGDEQFF. The CDR3 DNA sequence: TGCGCCAGCAGCTTGGCCGGACAGGGTGGCGATGAGCAGTTCTTC.

This clone was picked up one time. The V and J genes are TRBV4-3 and TRBJ2-2, with D perhaps matching TRBD2 (6 bases). Germline-derived CDR1 and CDR2 are LGHNA and YSLEER. This CDR3 spans 17 amino acids. The V end was cut by 3 bases, the J end by 5 bases, with 19 bases between. In DNA form, the CDR3 reads TGCGCCAGCAGCCAGCCCATAGCGGCGGGGTTGACCGGGGAGCTGTTTTTT. It codes for CASSQPIAAGLTGELFF.

The V call is TRBV7-2, the J call TRBJ1-1; 9 bases map to TRBD1. The CDR3 has 17 residues. CDR1 and CDR2 from the germline V gene are SGHTA and FQGNSA. The trim removed 5 bases at V and 1 base at J, leaving 11 bases unmatched. The CDR3 region has the DNA TGTGCCAGCAGCAGCCGGGACAGGGTAGGGGGGAACACTGAAGCTTTCTTT. Protein product: CASSSRDRVGGNTEAFF.

V usage is TRBV11-2 and J usage is TRBJ1-2; D is possibly TRBD1 (5 bases). Between the trimmed V and J ends, which lost 5 bases and 4 bases, there was a span of 23 bases. CDR1 is SGHAT, CDR2 FQNNGV, per germline. There are 17 residues in the CDR3. CDR3 coding DNA: TGTGCCAGCAGCAGAGGGTTGACAGCCAATTGGGGCTATGGCTACACCTTC. It codes for CASSRGLTANWGYGYTF.

This clone has just a few counts. This chain uses TRBV5-4 with TRBJ2-3, with TRBD2 matching over 8 bases. This CDR3 contains 16 residues. V lost 2 bases to trimming and J lost 1 base; unmatched junction nucleotides: 6. CDR1 SGHNT and CDR2 YYREEE come from the germline V gene (reference sequence). The CDR3 is CASSFFLGGGTDTQYF. DNA for the CDR3: TGTGCCAGCAGCTTTTTCCTCGGGGGGGGCACAGATACGCAGTATTTT.

As DNA, the CDR3 is TGTGCCAGCAGCTTAGGACGGGAAATGAACACTGAAGCTTTCTTT. Encoded protein: CASSLGREMNTEAFF. The chain couples TRBV7-6 to TRBJ1-1, with D hard to call. CDR1 and CDR2 (germline): SGHVS, FNYEAQ. V was cut by 1 base and J by 0 bases, with 9 bases left in between. The CDR3 covers 15 residues. The full variable domain, in which reference TRBV7-6 and TRBJ1-1 provide the parts outside the CDR3, is GAGVSQSPRYKVTKRGQDVALRCDPISGHVSLYWYRQALGQGPEFLTYFNYEAQQDKSGLPNDRFSAERPEGSISTLTIQRTEQRDSAMYRCASSLGREMNTEAFFGQGTRLTVV.

The V and J genes are TRBV24-1 and TRBJ2-2, with TRBD1 as a possible D gene (6 bases). This CDR3 has 14 residues. Germline V CDR1 and CDR2: KGHDR, SFDVKD. Between the trimmed V and J ends, which lost 9 bases and 6 bases, there was a span of 16 bases. The chain's CDR3 is CATSYVGAAGELFF. CDR3 in DNA: TGTGCCACCTCCTACGTGGGGGCCGCCGGGGAGCTGTTTTTT.

The chain carries TRBV5-1 and TRBJ1-4, with 7 bases fitting TRBD1. The CDR3 contains 16 residues. Trimming removed 2 bases from V and 1 base from J; junction bases left unmatched: 5. Looked up from germline, CDR1 is SGHRS and CDR2 is YFSETQ. In DNA, the CDR3 is TGCGCCAGCAGCTTTCAGGGGGTTGGAACTAATGAAAAACTGTTTTTT. Translating it yields CASSFQGVGTNEKLFF.

This clone was observed a single time. The J gene is TRBJ1-6, the V gene TRBV5-6; TRBD1 might be the D (5 bases). This CDR3 is 16 amino acids long. V was pared by 2 bases and J by 7 bases, with 16 bases between. Germline loops: CDR1 SGHDT, CDR2 YYEEEE. This CDR3 is CASSLRGFERNSPLHF. The CDR3 DNA reads as TGTGCCAGCAGCTTAAGGGGCTTCGAGAGGAATTCACCCCTCCACTTT.